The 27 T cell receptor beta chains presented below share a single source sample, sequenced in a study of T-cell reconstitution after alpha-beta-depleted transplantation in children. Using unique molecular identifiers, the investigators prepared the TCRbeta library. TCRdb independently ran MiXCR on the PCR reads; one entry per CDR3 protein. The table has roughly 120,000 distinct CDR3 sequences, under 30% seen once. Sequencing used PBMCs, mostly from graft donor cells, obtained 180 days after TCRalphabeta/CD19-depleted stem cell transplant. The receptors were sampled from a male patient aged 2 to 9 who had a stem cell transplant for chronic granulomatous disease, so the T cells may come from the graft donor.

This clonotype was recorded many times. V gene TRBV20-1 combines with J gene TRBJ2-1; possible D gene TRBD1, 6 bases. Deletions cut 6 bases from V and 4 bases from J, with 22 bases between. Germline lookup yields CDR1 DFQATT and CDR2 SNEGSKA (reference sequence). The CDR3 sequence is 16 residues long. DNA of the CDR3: TGCAGTGCCGGATCTCGGACAGCCAATAATTACAATGAGCAGTTCTTC. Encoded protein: CSAGSRTANNYNEQFF.

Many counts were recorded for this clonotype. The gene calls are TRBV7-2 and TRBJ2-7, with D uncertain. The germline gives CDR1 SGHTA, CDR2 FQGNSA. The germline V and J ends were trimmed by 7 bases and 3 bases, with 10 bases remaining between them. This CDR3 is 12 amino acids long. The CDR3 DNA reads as TGTGCCAGCACCCCTTCCGGCTACGAGCAGTACTTC. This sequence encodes CASTPSGYEQYF.

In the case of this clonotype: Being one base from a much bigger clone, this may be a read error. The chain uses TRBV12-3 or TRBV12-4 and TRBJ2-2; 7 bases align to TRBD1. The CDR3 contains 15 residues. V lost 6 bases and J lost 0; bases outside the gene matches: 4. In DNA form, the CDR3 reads TGTGCCAGCAGAAGACAGGGCCCGAACACCGGGGAGCTGTTTTTT. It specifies CASRRQGPNTGELFF.

The CDR3 is CASSLLESTDTQYF. The CDR3 DNA reads TGTGCCAGCAGCTTACTCGAGTCCACAGATACGCAGTATTTT. V gene TRBV7-6 combines with J gene TRBJ2-3; no definite D call. Germline V CDR1 and CDR2: SGHVS, FNYEAQ. V was trimmed by 2 bases and J by 2 bases, leaving 8 bases between them. The CDR3 length is 14 residues.

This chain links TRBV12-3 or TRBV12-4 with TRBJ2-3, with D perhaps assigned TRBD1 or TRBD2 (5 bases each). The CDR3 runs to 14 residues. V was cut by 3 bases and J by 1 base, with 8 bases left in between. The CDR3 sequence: CASSFRGRTDTQYF. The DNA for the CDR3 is TGTGCCAGCAGTTTTCGGGGCCGCACAGATACGCAGTATTTT.

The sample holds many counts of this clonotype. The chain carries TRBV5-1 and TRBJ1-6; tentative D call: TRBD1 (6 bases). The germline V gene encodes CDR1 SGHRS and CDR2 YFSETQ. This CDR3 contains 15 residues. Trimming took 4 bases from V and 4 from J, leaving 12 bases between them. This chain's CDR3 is CASSPQGLYNSPLHF. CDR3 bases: TGCGCCAGCAGCCCACAGGGTTTGTATAATTCACCCCTCCACTTT.

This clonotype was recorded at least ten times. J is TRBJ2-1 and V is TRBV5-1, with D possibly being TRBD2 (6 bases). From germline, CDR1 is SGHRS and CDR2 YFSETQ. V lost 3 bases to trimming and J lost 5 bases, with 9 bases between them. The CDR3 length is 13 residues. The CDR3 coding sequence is TGCGCCAGCAGCTGGGGACTTAACAATGAGCAGTTCTTC. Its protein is CASSWGLNNEQFF.

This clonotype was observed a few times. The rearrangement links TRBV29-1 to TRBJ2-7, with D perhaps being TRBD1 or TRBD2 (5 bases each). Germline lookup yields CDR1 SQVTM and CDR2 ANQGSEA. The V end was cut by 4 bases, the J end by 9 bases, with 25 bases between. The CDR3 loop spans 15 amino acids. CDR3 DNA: TGCAGCGTTGCTTCCGCCGGGACCACCTCCTACAGGCAGTACTTC. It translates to CSVASAGTTSYRQYF.

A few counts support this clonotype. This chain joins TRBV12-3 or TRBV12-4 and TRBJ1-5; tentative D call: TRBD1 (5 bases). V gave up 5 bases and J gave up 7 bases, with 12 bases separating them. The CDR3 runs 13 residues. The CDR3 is CASSGGLLQPQHF. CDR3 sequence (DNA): TGTGCCAGCAGTGGGGGGTTGCTCCAGCCCCAGCATTTT.

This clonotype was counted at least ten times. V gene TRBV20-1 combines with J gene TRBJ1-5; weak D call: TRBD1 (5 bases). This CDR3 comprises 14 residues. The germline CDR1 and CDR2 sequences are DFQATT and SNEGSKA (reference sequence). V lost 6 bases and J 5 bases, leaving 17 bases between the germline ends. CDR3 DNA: TGCAGTGCGCTAAAGGTTGGAGGGGATCAGCCCCAGCATTTT. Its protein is CSALKVGGDQPQHF.

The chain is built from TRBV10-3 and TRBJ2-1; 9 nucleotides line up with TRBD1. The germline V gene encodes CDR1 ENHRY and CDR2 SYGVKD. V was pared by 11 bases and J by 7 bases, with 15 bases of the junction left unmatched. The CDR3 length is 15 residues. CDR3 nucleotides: TGTGCCGTCTACCCCGGGACAGGGTTAATTAATGAGCAGTTCTTC. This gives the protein CAVYPGTGLINEQFF.

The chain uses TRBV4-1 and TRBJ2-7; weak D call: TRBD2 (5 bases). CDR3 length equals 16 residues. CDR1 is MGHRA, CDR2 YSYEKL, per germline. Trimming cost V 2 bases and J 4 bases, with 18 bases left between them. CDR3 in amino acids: CASSQPGEFPPYEQYF. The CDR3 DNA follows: TGCGCCAGCAGCCAACCCGGGGAGTTCCCCCCATACGAGCAGTACTTC.

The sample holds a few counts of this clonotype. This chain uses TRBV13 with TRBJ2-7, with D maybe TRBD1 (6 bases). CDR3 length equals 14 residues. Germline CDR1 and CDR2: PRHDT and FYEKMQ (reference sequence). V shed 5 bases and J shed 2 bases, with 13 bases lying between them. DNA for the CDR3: TGTGCCAGCAGCAGTAGGACAGCTACCTACGAGCAGTACTTC. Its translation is CASSSRTATYEQYF.

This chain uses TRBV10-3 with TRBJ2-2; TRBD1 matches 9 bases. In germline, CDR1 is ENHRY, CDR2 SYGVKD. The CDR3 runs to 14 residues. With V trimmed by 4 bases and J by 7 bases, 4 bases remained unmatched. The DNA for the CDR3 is TGTGCCATCAGTGCCGGGACAGGGTTCGGGGAGCTGTTTTTT. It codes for CAISAGTGFGELFF.

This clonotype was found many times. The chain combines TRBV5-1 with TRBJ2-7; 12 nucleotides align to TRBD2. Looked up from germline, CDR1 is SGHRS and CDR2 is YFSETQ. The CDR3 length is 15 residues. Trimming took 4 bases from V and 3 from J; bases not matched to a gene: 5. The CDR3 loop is CASSPGLAGHYEQYF. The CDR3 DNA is TGCGCCAGCAGCCCTGGACTAGCGGGGCACTACGAGCAGTACTTC. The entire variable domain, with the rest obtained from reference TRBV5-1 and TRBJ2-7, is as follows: KAGVTQTPRYLIKTRGQQVTLSCSPISGHRSVSWYQQTPGQGLQFLFEYFSETQRNKGNFPGRFSGRQFSNSRSEMNVSTLELGDSALYLCASSPGLAGHYEQYFGPGTRLTVT.

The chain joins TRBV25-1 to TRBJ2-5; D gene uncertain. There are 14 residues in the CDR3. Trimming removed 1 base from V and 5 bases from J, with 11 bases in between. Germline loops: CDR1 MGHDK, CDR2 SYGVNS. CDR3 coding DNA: TGTGCCAGCAGTGAATGGGTAGGCCCGGAGACCCAGTACTTC. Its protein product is CASSEWVGPETQYF.

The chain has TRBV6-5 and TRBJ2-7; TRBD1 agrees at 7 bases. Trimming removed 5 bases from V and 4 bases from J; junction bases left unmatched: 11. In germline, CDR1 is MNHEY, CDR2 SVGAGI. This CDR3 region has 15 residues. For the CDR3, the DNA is TGTGCCAGCAGTCACCGTACAGGGGTCACGTACGAGCAGTACTTC. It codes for CASSHRTGVTYEQYF.

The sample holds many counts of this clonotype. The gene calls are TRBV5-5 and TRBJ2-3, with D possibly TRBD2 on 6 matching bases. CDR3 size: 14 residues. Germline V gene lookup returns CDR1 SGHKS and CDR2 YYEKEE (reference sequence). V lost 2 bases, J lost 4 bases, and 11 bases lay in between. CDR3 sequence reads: CASSFGGGADTQYF. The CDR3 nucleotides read TGTGCCAGCAGCTTTGGAGGAGGGGCAGATACGCAGTATTTT.

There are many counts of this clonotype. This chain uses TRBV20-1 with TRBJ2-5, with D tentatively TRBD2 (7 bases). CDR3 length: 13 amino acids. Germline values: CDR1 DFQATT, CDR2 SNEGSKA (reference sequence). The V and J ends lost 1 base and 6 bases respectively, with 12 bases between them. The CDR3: CSARAAGAQTQYF. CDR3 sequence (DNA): TGCAGTGCTAGAGCCGCGGGGGCGCAGACCCAGTACTTC.

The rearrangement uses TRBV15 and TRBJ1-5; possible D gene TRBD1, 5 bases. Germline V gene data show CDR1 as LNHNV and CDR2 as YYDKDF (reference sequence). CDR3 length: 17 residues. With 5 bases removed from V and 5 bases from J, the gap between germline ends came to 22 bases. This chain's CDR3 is CATSSTFLGGDDQPQHF. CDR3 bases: TGTGCCACCAGCTCAACATTTTTGGGGGGTGATGATCAGCCCCAGCATTTT.

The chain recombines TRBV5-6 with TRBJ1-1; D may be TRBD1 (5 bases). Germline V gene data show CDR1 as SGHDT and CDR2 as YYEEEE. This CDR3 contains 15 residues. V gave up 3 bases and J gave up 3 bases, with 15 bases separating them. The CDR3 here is CASSSGGQGDTEAFF. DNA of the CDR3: TGTGCCAGCAGCTCTGGTGGCCAGGGAGACACTGAAGCTTTCTTT.

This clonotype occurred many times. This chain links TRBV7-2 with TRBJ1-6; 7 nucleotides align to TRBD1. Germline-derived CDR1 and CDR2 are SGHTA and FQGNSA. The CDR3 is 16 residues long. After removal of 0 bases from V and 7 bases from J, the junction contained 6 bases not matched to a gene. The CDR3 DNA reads TGTGCCAGCAGCTTAGCCGCAGGGGGAGTAAATTCACCCCTCCACTTT. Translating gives CASSLAAGGVNSPLHF. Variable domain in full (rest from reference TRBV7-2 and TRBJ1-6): GAGVSQSPSNKVTEKGKDVELRCDPISGHTALYWYRQSLGQGLEFLIYFQGNSAPDKSGLPSDRFSAERTGGSVSTLTIQRTQQEDSAVYLCASSLAAGGVNSPLHFGNGTRLTVT.

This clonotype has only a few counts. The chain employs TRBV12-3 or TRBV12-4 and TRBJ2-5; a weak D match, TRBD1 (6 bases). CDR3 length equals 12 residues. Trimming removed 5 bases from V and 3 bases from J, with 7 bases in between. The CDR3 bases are TGTGCCAGCAGTACAGGGAAAGAGACCCAGTACTTC. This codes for CASSTGKETQYF.

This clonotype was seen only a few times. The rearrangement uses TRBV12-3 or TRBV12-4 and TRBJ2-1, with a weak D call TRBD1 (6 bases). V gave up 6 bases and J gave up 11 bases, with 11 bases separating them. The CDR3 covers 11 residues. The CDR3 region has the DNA TGTGCCAGCAGCTTTACAGGGCAGCAGTTCTTC. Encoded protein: CASSFTGQQFF.

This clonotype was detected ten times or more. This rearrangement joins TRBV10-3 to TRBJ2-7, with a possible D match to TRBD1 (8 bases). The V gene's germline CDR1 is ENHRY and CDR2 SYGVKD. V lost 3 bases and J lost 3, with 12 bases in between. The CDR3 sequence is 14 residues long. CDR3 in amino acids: CAISEQGGGYEQYF. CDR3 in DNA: TGTGCCATCAGTGAACAGGGGGGGGGCTACGAGCAGTACTTC.

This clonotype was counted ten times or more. The CDR3 DNA reads as TGTGCCAGCAGCCAAGATTGGGCGGACGGCAATGAGCAGTTCTTC. Protein: CASSQDWADGNEQFF. This sequence joins TRBV3-1 and TRBJ2-1; D not resolved. The V and J ends lost 0 bases and 6 bases respectively, with 12 bases between them. The CDR3 extends over 15 amino acids. Germline V lookup: CDR1 LGHDT, CDR2 YNNKEL (reference sequence).

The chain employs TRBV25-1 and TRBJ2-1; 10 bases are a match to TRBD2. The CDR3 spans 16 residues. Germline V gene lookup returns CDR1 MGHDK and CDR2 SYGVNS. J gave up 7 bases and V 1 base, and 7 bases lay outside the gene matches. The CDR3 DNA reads TGTGCCAGCAGTGAATTTGGAGCGGGAGGGCCGAATGAGCAGTTCTTC. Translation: CASSEFGAGGPNEQFF.